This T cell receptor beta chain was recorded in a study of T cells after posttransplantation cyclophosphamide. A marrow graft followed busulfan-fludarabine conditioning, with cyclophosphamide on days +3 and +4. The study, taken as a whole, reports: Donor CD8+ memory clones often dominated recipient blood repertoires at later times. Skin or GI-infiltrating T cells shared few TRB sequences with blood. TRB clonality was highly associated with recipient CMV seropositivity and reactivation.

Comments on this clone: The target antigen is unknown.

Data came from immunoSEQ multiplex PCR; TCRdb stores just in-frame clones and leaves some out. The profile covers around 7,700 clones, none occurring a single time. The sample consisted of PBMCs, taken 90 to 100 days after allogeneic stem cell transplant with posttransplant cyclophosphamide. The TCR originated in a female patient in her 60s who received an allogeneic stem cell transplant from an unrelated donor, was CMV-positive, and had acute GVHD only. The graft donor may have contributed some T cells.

Here the CDR3 reads CSVEVNGGGADTQYF. CDR3 nucleotides: TGCAGCGTTGAGGTTAACGGGGGAGGCGCAGATACGCAGTATTTT. The rearrangement joins TRBV29-1 to TRBJ2-3, with TRBD2 as a possible D gene (6 bases). Germline lookup yields CDR1 SQVTM and CDR2 ANQGSEA. The CDR3 covers 15 residues. V lost 3 bases, J lost 4 bases, and 17 bases lay in between.